One and the same sample provided the 21 T cell receptor beta chains below, sequenced in a study of shared T cell receptors in the human thymus. Profiling relied on immunoSEQ multiplex PCR, and the TCRdb table lists in-frame clones only, not all of them. Of 700,000 to 750,000 clones in the sample, approximately 83% were seen once. These data also featured in a second study, about human thymus T cells.

The source material was thymocytes. The receptors come from a girl under three years old with a congenital heart defect.

The rearrangement uses TRBV5-1 and TRBJ1-1; 7 nucleotides align to TRBD1. Germline-derived CDR1 and CDR2 are SGHRS and YFSETQ. V trimming: 2 bases; J trimming: 1 base; junction bases outside the gene matches: 2. The CDR3 sequence is 14 residues long. The CDR3 sequence is CASSFGQANTEAFF. For the CDR3, the DNA is TGCGCCAGCAGCTTCGGACAGGCGAACACTGAAGCTTTCTTT. The entire variable domain, with the rest obtained from reference TRBV5-1 and TRBJ1-1, is as follows: KAGVTQTPRYLIKTRGQQVTLSCSPISGHRSVSWYQQTPGQGLQFLFEYFSETQRNKGNFPGRFSGRQFSNSRSEMNVSTLELGDSALYLCASSFGQANTEAFFGQGTRLTVV.

The rearrangement links TRBV15 to TRBJ2-2, with a weak D call TRBD1 (6 bases). This CDR3 is built from 15 residues. Trimming shortened V by 4 bases and J by 1 base, and 10 bases separated the two germline ends. Germline V gives CDR1 LNHNV, CDR2 YYDKDF (reference sequence). The CDR3 DNA is TGTGCCACCAGCATTGGGGGACAGAACACCGGGGAGCTGTTTTTT. This translates into CATSIGGQNTGELFF. The full variable domain, with the rest looked up from reference TRBV15 and TRBJ2-2, is DAMVIQNPRYQVTQFGKPVTLSCSQTLNHNVMYWYQQKSSQAPKLLFHYYDKDFNNEADTPDNFQSRRPNTSFCFLDIRSPGLGDTAMYLCATSIGGQNTGELFFGEGSRLTVL.

The chain has TRBV4-1 and TRBJ1-5, with 10 bases that match TRBD1. The CDR3 is made up of 20 amino acids. The germline V gene has CDR1 MGHRA and CDR2 YSYEKL. Germline trimming cut 0 bases from V and 5 bases from J; bases unmatched to any gene: 16. The CDR3 nucleotides are TGCGCCAGCAGCCAAGATGGGGACGGGACAGGGGACCTAGCGGATCAGCCCCAGCATTTT. It yields the protein CASSQDGDGTGDLADQPQHF.

This clone was seen once. This chain connects TRBV7-2 to TRBJ1-3, with 8 nucleotides matching TRBD1. The V and J ends lost 5 bases and 4 bases, in that order; junction bases with no gene match: 4. CDR3 length: 14 amino acids. Germline CDR1 is SGHTA and CDR2 is FQGNSA. The CDR3 DNA reads TGTGCCAGCAGCCGAGGGACAGGAGGAAACACCATATATTTT. Translated: CASSRGTGGNTIYF.

The V gene is TRBV6-4, the J gene TRBJ2-2; D is possibly TRBD2 (6 bases). Germline loops: CDR1 MRHNA, CDR2 SNTAGT. V lost 6 bases to trimming and J lost 6 bases, with 14 bases between them. The CDR3 is 14 residues long. The CDR3, as DNA: TGTGCCAGCAGCGTGGCGGGGTACCCCGGGGAGCTGTTTTTT. This gives the protein CASSVAGYPGELFF.

Only one count was recorded for this clone. The V gene is TRBV12-5, the J gene TRBJ2-5; 7 bases line up with TRBD2. The CDR3 runs 14 residues. The V segment lost 7 bases and the J segment 1 base; nucleotides outside the gene matches: 6. CDR1 is LGHNT and CDR2 is FRNRAP in the germline V gene. Written as DNA, the CDR3 is TGTGCTAGTGCCCACCGACTAGCCCAAGAGACCCAGTACTTC. This codes for CASAHRLAQETQYF.

Turning to this clone: Compared with germline, one end of the junction differs, possibly owing to a read error. The gene calls are TRBV9 and TRBJ1-1, with TRBD1 as a possible D gene (5 bases). There are 13 residues in the CDR3. Germline V lookup: CDR1 SGDLS, CDR2 YYNGEE. CDR3 coding DNA: TGTGCCAGCAGCGCTTGGTTGGACACTGAAGCCTTCTTT. Translation gives CASSAWLDTEAFF.

V gene TRBV7-9 combines with J gene TRBJ2-6; no firm D call. V lost 6 bases and J lost 0, with 12 bases in between. The CDR3 is 16 residues long. CDR1 and CDR2 from the germline V gene are SEHNR and FQNEAQ (reference sequence). CDR3 DNA: TGTGCCAGCAGGCCTACAGAGACCTCTGGGGCCAACGTCCTGACTTTC. It is translated as CASRPTETSGANVLTF.

V and J are TRBV28 and TRBJ1-6; maybe TRBD1 (5 bases). The CDR3 sequence is 17 residues long. Germline V gives CDR1 MDHEN, CDR2 SYDVKM. The V gene lost 5 bases and the J gene lost 7 bases, with 21 bases spanning the gap. The CDR3: CASSPLPRGSTNSPLHF. The DNA for the CDR3 is TGTGCCAGCAGTCCCCTCCCCCGGGGGTCCACAAATTCACCCCTCCACTTT.

The chain carries TRBV28 and TRBJ1-1, with D maybe TRBD1 (5 bases). Trimming left V 8 bases short and J 3 bases short, with 13 bases between. This CDR3 contains 13 residues. The germline CDR1 and CDR2 sequences are MDHEN and SYDVKM. CDR3 nucleotides: TGTGCCAGCTTACCCGCAGGGTACACTGAAGCTTTCTTT. Protein sequence: CASLPAGYTEAFF.

The rearrangement joins TRBV5-1 to TRBJ1-1; D possibly corresponds to TRBD1 (5 bases). The CDR3 sequence is 13 residues long. Per germline, CDR1 SGHRS and CDR2 YFSETQ. Trimming left V 4 bases short and J 6 bases short, with 13 bases between. The CDR3 bases are TGCGCCAGCAGCGCGACCCAGGGATCTGAAGCTTTCTTT. This sequence encodes CASSATQGSEAFF.

The chain couples TRBV15 to TRBJ2-7; perhaps TRBD1 as D (5 bases). V was shortened by 0 bases and J by 6 bases, with 6 bases between the two germline ends. This CDR3 is built from 12 residues. Germline V lookup: CDR1 LNHNV, CDR2 YYDKDF (reference sequence). CDR3 DNA sequence: TGTGCCACCAGCAGAGATCAGGGCGAGCAGTACTTC. This encodes CATSRDQGEQYF.

This chain uses TRBV11-2 with TRBJ1-1; D may be TRBD1 (6 bases). CDR3 length: 18 amino acids. Trimming shortened V by 4 bases and J by 1 base, and 22 bases separated the two germline ends. The germline gives CDR1 SGHAT, CDR2 FQNNGV. The CDR3 DNA sequence: TGTGCCAGCAGCTCCGGATTCCAACCGGGACAAAGGAACACTGAAGCTTTCTTT. Residues: CASSSGFQPGQRNTEAFF.

This chain joins TRBV20-1 and TRBJ2-7; D gene uncertain. The CDR3 extends over 11 amino acids. V was trimmed by 3 bases and J by 12 bases, leaving 15 bases between them. From germline, CDR1 is DFQATT and CDR2 SNEGSKA (reference sequence). CDR3 protein: CSARSSVSRYF. In DNA, the CDR3 is TGCAGTGCTAGGTCGAGTGTCTCTAGGTACTTC.

This chain uses TRBV27 with TRBJ2-7; D perhaps matches TRBD1 (6 bases). V lost 3 bases and J lost 2, with 26 bases in between. The CDR3 length is 19 residues. Germline CDR1 is MNHEY and CDR2 is SMNVEV (reference sequence). The CDR3, as DNA: TGTGCCAGCAGTTTTAGGGCAAAACAGGACAGAAGGCCCGCCTACGAGCAGTACTTC. This encodes CASSFRAKQDRRPAYEQYF.

This clone is a singleton in its sample. The V call is TRBV19, the J call TRBJ1-6; TRBD1 matches at 8 bases. The V gene's germline CDR1 is LNHDA and CDR2 SQIVND (reference sequence). V was clipped by 6 bases and J by 9 bases; unmatched bases: 10. The CDR3 is 15 amino acids. CDR3 DNA: TGTGCCAGTAGACGGACAGGGTTTTATGGTTCACCCCTCCACTTT. This gives the protein CASRRTGFYGSPLHF.

V gene TRBV27 combines with J gene TRBJ2-7; D perhaps matches TRBD2 (6 bases). CDR3 length equals 13 residues. The V and J ends lost 0 bases and 6 bases respectively, with 9 bases between them. In germline, CDR1 is MNHEY, CDR2 SMNVEV (reference sequence). CDR3 nucleotides: TGTGCCAGCAGTTTATCACTCGGGAGCGAGCAGTACTTC. This codes for CASSLSLGSEQYF.

The chain is built from TRBV4-2 and TRBJ2-1; the match to TRBD2 covers 7 bases. V dropped 1 base and J dropped 4; count of bases not matched to a gene: 7. CDR3 length equals 16 residues. The germline V gene encodes CDR1 LGHNA and CDR2 YNFKEQ. CDR3: CASSQGIGGTYNEQFF. In DNA form, the CDR3 reads TGTGCCAGCAGCCAAGGTATCGGGGGGACTTACAATGAGCAGTTCTTC.

Notes on this clone: The sample holds other DNA sequences that translate to the same CDR3. This chain uses TRBV28 with TRBJ2-3, with a weak D call TRBD2 (5 bases). CDR1 and CDR2 from the germline V gene are MDHEN and SYDVKM. The CDR3 is 11 amino acids. The germline V and J ends were trimmed by 10 bases and 4 bases, with 9 bases remaining between them. CDR3 loop: CATKRADTQYF. The CDR3 DNA reads as TGTGCCACCAAGAGGGCAGATACGCAGTATTTT.

The chain has TRBV19 and TRBJ1-6; D might be TRBD1 (5 bases). The germline V gene encodes CDR1 LNHDA and CDR2 SQIVND (reference sequence). CDR3 size: 16 residues. Trimming removed 6 bases at V and 0 bases at J, with 12 bases between. CDR3 residues: CASRPNRSSYNSPLHF. The CDR3 coding sequence is TGTGCCAGTAGGCCAAACAGGAGCTCCTATAATTCACCCCTCCACTTT.

The V call is TRBV20-1, the J call TRBJ2-5, with a weak D call TRBD2 (5 bases). CDR3 length: 11 amino acids. Germline V lookup: CDR1 DFQATT, CDR2 SNEGSKA (reference sequence). CDR3 loop: CRSDLKETQYF. CDR3 coding DNA: TGCAGGTCGGACTTAAAAGAGACCCAGTACTTC.